The sequence of this T cell receptor (beta chain) was determined in a study of blood T cell repertoires in COVID-19 (dated by TCRdb to 2020 to 2022). A note on the overall study: Samples from collaborators originated in the United States, Italy and Spain and spanned both the acute and convalescent phases of COVID-19. The material from the prospective study consisted of cDNA or gDNA derived from T cells, B-cell-depleted T cells, or PBMCs. Subjects who had been exposed to COVID-19, were actively infected with it, or had recovered from it provided the deeply sampled blood TCRbeta repertoires that made up the dataset. A freely available public database, intended as a resource for researchers studying the immune response to SARS-CoV-2, is where the repertoires were released. The samples were drawn from two sources: the first 160 participants of the ongoing ImmuneRACE study, and 1,000 to 1,500 subjects contributed by 6 global collaborators. Nearly every sample came with metadata listing a de-identified subject ID, COVID-19 status, age in years and sex. Where available, HLA class I and class II types were taken from metadata supplied by the sample provider and were not determined by assay-based typing. Results the study describes overall, beyond this receptor: How much clinical and demographic metadata was included differed by source and by participant, and the metadata was provided uncurated.

TCRbeta CDR3 regions were amplified from genomic DNA using the immunoSEQ Assay, a bias-controlled multiplex PCR. On the study's bioinformatics: The number of nucleated cells in each sample was estimated from the amplification of reference gene primers within the assay. To quantify the absolute abundance of each unique TCRbeta CDR3 rearrangement, sequence reads were collapsed and filtered. Productive Simpson clonality was computed per sample as the square root of Simpson's diversity index over productive rearrangements. TCRdb stores this immuneACCESS table with in-frame sequences only. Part of the clones is absent; in the studies checked, under half of the shortfall reflects unresolved V genes, and no reason is known for the rest. That table furnishes V, J and clone size, whereas the DNA furnished D and trimming. The sample includes around 380,000 clones, with roughly four fifths observed a single time. The top ten clones comprise 1.1% of the sample.

As to this clone: Its target antigen remains unknown. No per-base quality is available; no much larger clone lies one base away.

Collaborating institutions collected whole blood in K2EDTA tubes following their own protocols. Collaborator samples were shipped for TCRbeta analysis as frozen whole blood, isolated PBMCs, or DNA extracted from either sample type. CDR3 length: 15 amino acids, cysteine to phenylalanine. Of all the DNA, just the CDR3 is kept, 45 bases in frame from base 1. The CDR1 and CDR2 encoded by the germline V gene are SGHRS and YFSETQ. Compared with germline, V lacks 4 bases and J lacks 2 bases; bases without a gene match: 6. What was sequenced was peripheral blood. The TCR sequence derives from a human donor with acute or convalescent COVID-19. The donor label of this sample is uncertain. The rearranged segments are TRBV5-1 and TRBJ1-2, and TRBD1 aligns with 9 junction nucleotides. CDR3 reads: CASSVDRGSNYGYTF. The nucleotides are TGCGCCAGCAGCGTCGACAGGGGGTCGAACTATGGCTACACCTTC.